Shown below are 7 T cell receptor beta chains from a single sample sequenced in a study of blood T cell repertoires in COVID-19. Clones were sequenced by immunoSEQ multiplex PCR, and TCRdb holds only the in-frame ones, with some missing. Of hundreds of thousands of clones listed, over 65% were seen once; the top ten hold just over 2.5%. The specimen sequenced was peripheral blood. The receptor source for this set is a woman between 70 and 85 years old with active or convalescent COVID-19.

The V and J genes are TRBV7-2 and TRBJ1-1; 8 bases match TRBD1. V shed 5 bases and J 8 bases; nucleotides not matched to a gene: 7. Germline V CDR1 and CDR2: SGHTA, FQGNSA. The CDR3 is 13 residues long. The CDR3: CASSRGRDREAFF. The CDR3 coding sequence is TGTGCCAGCAGCCGAGGCCGGGACAGGGAAGCTTTCTTT. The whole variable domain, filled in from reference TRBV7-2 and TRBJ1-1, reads GAGVSQSPSNKVTEKGKDVELRCDPISGHTALYWYRQSLGQGLEFLIYFQGNSAPDKSGLPSDRFSAERTGGSVSTLTIQRTQQEDSAVYLCASSRGRDREAFFGQGTRLTVV.

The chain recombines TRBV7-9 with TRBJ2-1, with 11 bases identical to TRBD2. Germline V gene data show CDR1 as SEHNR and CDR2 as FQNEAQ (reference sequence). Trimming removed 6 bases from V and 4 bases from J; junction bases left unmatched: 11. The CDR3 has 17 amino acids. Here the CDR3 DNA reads TGTGCCAGCAGTCCTCCCCGGATAGCGGGAGGGTACAATGAGCAGTTCTTC. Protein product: CASSPPRIAGGYNEQFF. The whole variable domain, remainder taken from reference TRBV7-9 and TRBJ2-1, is DTGVSQNPRHKITKRGQNVTFRCDPISEHNRLYWYRQTLGQGPEFLTYFQNEAQLEKSRLLSDRFSAERPKGSFSTLEIQRTEQGDSAMYLCASSPPRIAGGYNEQFFGPGTRLTVL.

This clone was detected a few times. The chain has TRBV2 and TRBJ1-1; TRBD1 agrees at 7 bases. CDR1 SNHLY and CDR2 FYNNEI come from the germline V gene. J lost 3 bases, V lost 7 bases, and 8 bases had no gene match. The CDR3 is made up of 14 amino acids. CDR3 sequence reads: CASNLQGWDTEAFF. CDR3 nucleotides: TGTGCCAGCAACCTACAGGGGTGGGACACTGAAGCTTTCTTT.

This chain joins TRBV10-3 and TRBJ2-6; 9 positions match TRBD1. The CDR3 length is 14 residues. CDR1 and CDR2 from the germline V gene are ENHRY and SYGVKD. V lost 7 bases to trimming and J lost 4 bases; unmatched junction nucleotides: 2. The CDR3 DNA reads TGTGCCATCAAGGGGACAGGGGGGGCCAACGTCCTGACTTTC. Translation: CAIKGTGGANVLTF.

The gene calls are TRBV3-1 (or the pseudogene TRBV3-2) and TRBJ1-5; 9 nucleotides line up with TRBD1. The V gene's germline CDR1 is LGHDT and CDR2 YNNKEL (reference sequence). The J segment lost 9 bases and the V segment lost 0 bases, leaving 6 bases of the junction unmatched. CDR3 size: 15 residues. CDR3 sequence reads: CASSQEGQGRGPQHF. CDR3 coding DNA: TGTGCCAGCAGCCAAGAGGGACAGGGAAGGGGGCCCCAGCATTTT.

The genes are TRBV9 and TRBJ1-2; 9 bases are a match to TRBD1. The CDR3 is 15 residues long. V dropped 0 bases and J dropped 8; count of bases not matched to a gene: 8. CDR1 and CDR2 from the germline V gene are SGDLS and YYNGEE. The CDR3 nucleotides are TGTGCCAGCAGCGTAGGGGGACAGGGAAGGGACGGCTACACCTTC. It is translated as CASSVGGQGRDGYTF.

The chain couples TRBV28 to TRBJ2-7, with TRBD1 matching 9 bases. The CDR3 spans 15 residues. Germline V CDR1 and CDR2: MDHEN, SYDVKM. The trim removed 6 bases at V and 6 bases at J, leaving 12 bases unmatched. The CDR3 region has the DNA TGTGCCAGCAGCCCCCCTCCGGGACAGGGAGGCGAGCAGTACTTC. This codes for CASSPPPGQGGEQYF.